This entry lists 26 T cell receptor beta chains sequenced from one sample in a study of T-cell memory formation after mild COVID-19. One entry per CDR3 protein, called by TCRdb with MiXCR from the 5' RACE reads. In the table there are 200,000 or so distinct CDR3 sequences, roughly 17% of which are singletons. The sequenced material came from PBMCs or a T cell subset sorted from them (not recorded which). The receptors come from an adult woman who had mild COVID-19 (a few samples of this study predate the infection). Cell type and time point are not known.

The chain recombines TRBV5-1 with TRBJ2-2; 7 bases are shared with TRBD1. V lost 7 bases and J lost 2; bases outside the gene matches: 5. Germline V CDR1 and CDR2: SGHRS, YFSETQ. This CDR3 comprises 14 residues. Written as DNA, the CDR3 is TGCGCCAGCGAGAGGGACAGTAACACCGGGGAGCTGTTTTTT. Translated: CASERDSNTGELFF.

The chain couples TRBV19 to TRBJ1-1, with 7 bases fitting TRBD1. This CDR3 spans 16 amino acids. Germline loops: CDR1 LNHDA, CDR2 SQIVND (reference sequence). V was pared by 1 base and J by 6 bases, with 11 bases of the junction left unmatched. The CDR3: CASSIVGTARSPEAFF. In nucleotides, the CDR3 is TGTGCCAGTAGTATAGTAGGGACAGCAAGATCCCCTGAAGCTTTCTTT.

This chain links TRBV2 with TRBJ2-7; the D gene is possibly TRBD2 (6 bases). In germline, CDR1 is SNHLY, CDR2 FYNNEI. Trimming shortened V by 4 bases and J by 5 bases, and 15 bases separated the two germline ends. The CDR3 runs to 14 residues. CDR3 coding DNA: TGTGCCAGCAGTGGGAGGGGCAGGGCCCACGAGCAGTACTTC. Translating gives CASSGRGRAHEQYF. Variable domain in full (rest from reference TRBV2 and TRBJ2-7): EPEVTQTPSHQVTQMGQEVILRCVPISNHLYFYWYRQILGQKVEFLVSFYNNEISEKSEIFDDQFSVERPDGSNFTLKIRSTKLEDSAMYFCASSGRGRAHEQYFGPGTRLTVT.

This clonotype appeared once. The chain carries TRBV5-4 and TRBJ1-4, with D possibly TRBD1 on 6 matching bases. This CDR3 is 16 amino acids long. Trimming took off 4 bases at V and 2 bases at J, with 15 bases between the two ends. Germline CDR1 reads SGHNT; CDR2 reads YYREEE (reference sequence). The CDR3 here is CASSPGPGATNEKLFF. CDR3 coding DNA: TGTGCCAGCAGCCCTGGGCCAGGGGCGACTAATGAAAAACTGTTTTTT.

This clonotype has more than one count but fewer than ten. The chain recombines TRBV2 with TRBJ2-2; 10 nucleotides line up with TRBD2. CDR3 length equals 16 residues. J was trimmed by 0 bases and V by 6 bases; bases with no gene match: 4. CDR1 and CDR2 (germline): SNHLY, FYNNEI. CDR3 sequence: CASRTTSGANTGELFF. DNA of the CDR3: TGTGCCAGCAGGACTACTAGCGGGGCGAACACCGGGGAGCTGTTTTTT.

This clonotype was counted many times. The V gene is TRBV30, the J gene TRBJ2-3; D possibly corresponds to TRBD1 (5 bases). V lost 5 bases to trimming and J lost 6 bases, with 9 bases between them. This CDR3 is 11 amino acids long. The germline V gene has CDR1 GTSNPN and CDR2 SVGIG (reference sequence). The CDR3: CAWGYRDTQYF. CDR3 nucleotides: TGTGCCTGGGGCTACAGGGATACGCAGTATTTT.

This clonotype was seen a few times. This chain links TRBV20-1 with TRBJ2-4; possible D gene TRBD1, 5 bases. The CDR3 runs 15 residues. V lost 5 bases and J 0 bases, leaving 14 bases between the germline ends. Germline V gives CDR1 DFQATT, CDR2 SNEGSKA (reference sequence). The CDR3 loop reads CSADSQIRAKNIQYF. Written as DNA, the CDR3 is TGCAGTGCTGACAGCCAAATAAGAGCCAAAAACATTCAGTACTTC.

This clonotype showed up just a few times. This sequence joins TRBV5-1 and TRBJ1-6; 8 positions agree with TRBD1. The CDR3 contains 15 residues. J lost 8 bases, V lost 4 bases, and 8 bases had no gene match. Germline values: CDR1 SGHRS, CDR2 YFSETQ. CDR3 nucleotide sequence: TGCGCCAGCAGCCTACTCCAGGGGGCCGATTCACCCCTCCACTTT. This translates into CASSLLQGADSPLHF.

The chain is built from TRBV29-1 and TRBJ2-5; the D is unclear. The germline V gene encodes CDR1 SQVTM and CDR2 ANQGSEA. The V gene lost 4 bases and the J gene lost 5 bases, with 5 bases spanning the gap. This CDR3 comprises 10 residues. The CDR3 DNA sequence: TGCAGCGTTGGCAGGGAGACCCAGTACTTC. Its translation: CSVGRETQYF.

This clonotype was seen a handful of times. As DNA, the CDR3 is TGCGCCAGCAGCCGACAGTTCAATCAGCCCCAGCATTTT. This codes for CASSRQFNQPQHF. The chain couples TRBV4-1 to TRBJ1-5; D is possibly TRBD1 (5 bases). The germline gives CDR1 MGHRA, CDR2 YSYEKL. With 4 bases removed from V and 3 bases from J, the gap between germline ends came to 7 bases. The CDR3 has 13 amino acids.

This clonotype was counted a few times. This chain connects TRBV30 to TRBJ2-2; D perhaps matches TRBD1 (5 bases). This CDR3 contains 16 residues. V was shortened by 5 bases and J by 5 bases, with 21 bases between the two germline ends. Per the germline V gene, CDR1 is GTSNPN and CDR2 is SVGIG (reference sequence). In DNA, the CDR3 is TGTGCCTGGGGGTCTCTGCAGGGTTCAGGGACCGGGGAGCTGTTTTTT. It codes for CAWGSLQGSGTGELFF.

This clonotype was recorded at least ten times. This chain connects TRBV5-1 to TRBJ2-1; maybe TRBD2 (5 bases). The CDR3 is 15 residues long. In germline, CDR1 is SGHRS, CDR2 YFSETQ. V lost 0 bases to trimming and J lost 6 bases, with 13 bases between them. The CDR3 DNA is TGCGCCAGCAGCTTGGGGGGAGAAACCAGCAATGAGCAGTTCTTC. It yields the protein CASSLGGETSNEQFF.

This clonotype was detected only a few times. The chain uses TRBV6-1 and TRBJ2-3, with D perhaps given as TRBD1 or TRBD2 (5 bases each). Trimming stripped 4 bases from V and 0 bases from J, with 14 bases between. This CDR3 has 16 residues. Germline CDR1 is MNHNS and CDR2 is SASEGT. The CDR3, as DNA: TGTGCCAGCAGTGGGTGGGGACCTTCTAGCACAGATACGCAGTATTTT. It encodes CASSGWGPSSTDTQYF.

In this sample, this clonotype turned up many times. The chain employs TRBV11-3 and TRBJ2-3, with a possible D match to TRBD2 (6 bases). V was trimmed by 3 bases and J by 5 bases, leaving 12 bases between them. Germline-derived CDR1 and CDR2 are SGHNT and YENEEA. CDR3 length equals 14 residues. The CDR3: CASSFVGSVDTQYF. In nucleotides, the CDR3 is TGTGCCAGCAGCTTCGTCGGGAGTGTAGATACGCAGTATTTT.

The V and J genes are TRBV9 and TRBJ1-1; TRBD1 matches at 10 bases. This CDR3 comprises 18 residues. Germline V gives CDR1 SGDLS, CDR2 YYNGEE. V shed 3 bases, J shed 1 base, and the junction held 12 bases outside the gene matches. CDR3 bases: TGTGCCAGCAGCGACCCCGGGACAGGGGTGTGGGGGAACACTGAAGCTTTCTTT. This codes for CASSDPGTGVWGNTEAFF.

This chain connects TRBV4-2 to TRBJ2-1; 10 nucleotides agree with TRBD2. CDR3 size: 17 residues. V lost 0 bases and J lost 5; bases outside the gene matches: 7. CDR1 is LGHNA, CDR2 YNFKEQ, per germline. CDR3 DNA: TGTGCCAGCAGCCAAGATCTCCCAGCGGGGGGGGACAATGAGCAGTTCTTC. This sequence encodes CASSQDLPAGGDNEQFF.

The genes are TRBV20-1 and TRBJ1-1; D is perhaps TRBD1 (5 bases). Germline lookup yields CDR1 DFQATT and CDR2 SNEGSKA (reference sequence). V gave up 4 bases and J gave up 4 bases, with 16 bases separating them. The CDR3 extends over 14 amino acids. In DNA form, the CDR3 reads TGCAGTGCTATTCAGGGTATTCGAGGCACTGAAGCTTTCTTT. It yields the protein CSAIQGIRGTEAFF.

This clonotype has more than one count but fewer than ten. The DNA of the CDR3 is TGTGCCAGCAGCTTAGATCTGGCCCCTGAGACCCAGTACTTC. This codes for CASSLDLAPETQYF. The genes are TRBV7-2 and TRBJ2-5; D is uncertain. V was shortened by 1 base and J by 5 bases, with 11 bases between the two germline ends. The germline V gene encodes CDR1 SGHTA and CDR2 FQGNSA. There are 14 residues in the CDR3.

This clonotype has a count of ten or more. The chain recombines TRBV5-1 with TRBJ2-1; 7 nucleotides agree with TRBD2. The CDR3 runs to 21 residues. Germline loops: CDR1 SGHRS, CDR2 YFSETQ. After removal of 4 bases from V and 2 bases from J, the junction contained 24 bases not matched to a gene. The CDR3 spells CASSIRPSSGVRMRTYNEQFF. The DNA of the CDR3 is TGCGCCAGCAGCATACGGCCGTCGAGCGGGGTAAGAATGAGAACCTACAATGAGCAGTTCTTC.

The rearrangement uses TRBV18 and TRBJ1-2; tentative D call: TRBD1 (5 bases). The V gene lost 4 bases and the J gene lost 2 bases, with 14 bases spanning the gap. CDR3 length equals 15 residues. The germline V gene encodes CDR1 KGHSH and CDR2 LQKENI. The CDR3 DNA is TGTGCCAGCTCACTTGGCCGGGGCGACAACTATGGCTACACCTTC. It codes for CASSLGRGDNYGYTF.

A word on this clonotype: One end of the junction does not line up with germline, which may come from a read error. V usage is TRBV4-2 and J usage is TRBJ2-7, with TRBD2 matching 8 bases. There are 14 residues in the CDR3. CDR1 LGHNA and CDR2 YNFKEQ come from the germline V gene. DNA for the CDR3: TGTGCCAGCAGCCAAGAGGGTAGTAGCGGGATACCCGCCTTC. It is translated as CASSQEGSSGIPAF.

This clonotype was detected a few times. V is TRBV7-9 and J is TRBJ1-2; D gene uncertain. The ends were cut back, 0 bases at V and 0 bases at J, with 2 bases in the middle. Germline-derived CDR1 and CDR2 are SEHNR and FQNEAQ (reference sequence). This CDR3 has 13 amino acids. The CDR3, as DNA: TGTGCCAGCAGCTTAGCAACTAACTATGGCTACACCTTC. Its protein product is CASSLATNYGYTF.

A few counts support this clonotype. The genes are TRBV7-3 and TRBJ2-7; weak D call: TRBD1 (5 bases). V lost 0 bases to trimming and J lost 6 bases, with 9 bases between them. The CDR3 sequence is 13 residues long. Germline-derived CDR1 and CDR2 are SGHTA and FQGTGA. CDR3 loop: CASSLTGQGEQYF. The CDR3 DNA reads TGTGCCAGCAGCTTAACGGGGCAGGGCGAGCAGTACTTC.

V usage is TRBV6-2 or TRBV6-3 and J usage is TRBJ1-2, with unresolved D. The V gene lost 4 bases and the J gene lost 5 bases, with 11 bases spanning the gap. The CDR3 runs to 13 residues. Germline V gene data show CDR1 as MNHEY and CDR2 as SVGEGT. The CDR3 DNA follows: TGTGCCAGCAGTTCACAGACAACGTATGGCTACACCTTC. It codes for CASSSQTTYGYTF.

This clonotype was found a few times. The V call is TRBV12-3 or TRBV12-4, the J call TRBJ2-1; tentative D call: TRBD2 (6 bases). The CDR3 has 15 residues. The germline V and J ends were trimmed by 6 bases and 0 bases, with 12 bases remaining between them. For the CDR3, the DNA is TGTGCCAGCAGGTTCGGAGGGAGCTCCTACAATGAGCAGTTCTTC. Protein: CASRFGGSSYNEQFF.

J is TRBJ2-3 and V is TRBV29-1; no clear D gene. The V end lost 3 bases, the J end lost 6 bases, and 13 bases lay between the germline ends. The CDR3 loop spans 13 amino acids. Germline values: CDR1 SQVTM, CDR2 ANQGSEA. CDR3 region: CSVEEPPRDTQYF. The CDR3 DNA sequence: TGCAGCGTTGAGGAACCACCTAGGGATACGCAGTATTTT.